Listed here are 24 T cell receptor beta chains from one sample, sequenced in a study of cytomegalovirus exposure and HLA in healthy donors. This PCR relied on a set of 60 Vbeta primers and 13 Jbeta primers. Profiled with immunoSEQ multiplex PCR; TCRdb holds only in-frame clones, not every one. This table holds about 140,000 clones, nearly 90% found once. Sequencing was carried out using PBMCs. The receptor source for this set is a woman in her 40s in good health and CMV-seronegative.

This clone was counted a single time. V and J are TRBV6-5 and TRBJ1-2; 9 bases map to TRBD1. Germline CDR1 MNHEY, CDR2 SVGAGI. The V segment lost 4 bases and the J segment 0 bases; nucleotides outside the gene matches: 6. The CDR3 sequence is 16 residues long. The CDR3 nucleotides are TGTGCCAGCAGTTGGGACAGGGCGAATCCTAACTATGGCTACACCTTC. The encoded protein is CASSWDRANPNYGYTF.

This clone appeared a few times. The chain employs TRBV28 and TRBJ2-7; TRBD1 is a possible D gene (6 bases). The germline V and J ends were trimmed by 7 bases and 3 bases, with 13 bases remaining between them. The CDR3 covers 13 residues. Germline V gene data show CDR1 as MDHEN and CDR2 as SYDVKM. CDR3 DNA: TGTGCCAGCACCCCAGGGGCACACTACGAGCAGTACTTC. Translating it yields CASTPGAHYEQYF.

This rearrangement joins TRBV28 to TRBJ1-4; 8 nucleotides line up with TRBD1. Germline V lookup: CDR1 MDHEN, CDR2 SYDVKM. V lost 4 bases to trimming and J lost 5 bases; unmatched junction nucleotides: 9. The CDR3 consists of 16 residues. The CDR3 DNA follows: TGTGCCAGCAGTTCACCTTCGACAGGGGAAAATGAAAAACTGTTTTTT. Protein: CASSSPSTGENEKLFF.

The CDR3: CASSLGGAVSGNTIYF. CDR3 in DNA: TGTGCCAGCAGCTTGGGTGGAGCTGTCTCTGGAAACACCATATATTTT. The chain combines TRBV5-4 with TRBJ1-3; D call uncertain. The germline gives CDR1 SGHNT, CDR2 YYREEE (reference sequence). V lost 0 bases, J lost 0 bases, and 10 bases lay in between. CDR3 size: 16 residues.

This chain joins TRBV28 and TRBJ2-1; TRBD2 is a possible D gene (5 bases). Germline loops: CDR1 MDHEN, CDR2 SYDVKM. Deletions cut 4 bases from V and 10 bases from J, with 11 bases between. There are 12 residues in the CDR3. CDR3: CASSSSGKEQFF. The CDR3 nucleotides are TGTGCCAGCAGTTCGTCCGGGAAAGAGCAGTTCTTC.

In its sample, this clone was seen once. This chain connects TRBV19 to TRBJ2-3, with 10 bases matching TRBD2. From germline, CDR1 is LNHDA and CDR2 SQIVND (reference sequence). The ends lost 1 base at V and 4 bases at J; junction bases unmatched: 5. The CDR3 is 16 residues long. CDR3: CASSIGGLAFSDTQYF. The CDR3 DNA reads TGTGCCAGTAGTATAGGGGGACTAGCGTTTTCAGATACGCAGTATTTT.

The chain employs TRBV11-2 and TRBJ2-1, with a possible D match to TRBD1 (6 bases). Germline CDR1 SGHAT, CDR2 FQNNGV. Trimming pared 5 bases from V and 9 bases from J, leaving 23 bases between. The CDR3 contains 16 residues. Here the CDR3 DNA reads TGTGCCAGCAGCCAAAACCGGGACATTCAGCTCGGTGAGCAGTTCTTC. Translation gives CASSQNRDIQLGEQFF.

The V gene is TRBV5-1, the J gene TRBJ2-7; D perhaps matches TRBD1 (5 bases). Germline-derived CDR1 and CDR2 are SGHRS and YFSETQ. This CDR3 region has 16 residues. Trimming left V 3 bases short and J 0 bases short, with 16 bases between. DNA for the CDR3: TGCGCCAGCAGCTCACAGGACCTTTCCAGCTCCTACGAGCAGTACTTC. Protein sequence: CASSSQDLSSSYEQYF.

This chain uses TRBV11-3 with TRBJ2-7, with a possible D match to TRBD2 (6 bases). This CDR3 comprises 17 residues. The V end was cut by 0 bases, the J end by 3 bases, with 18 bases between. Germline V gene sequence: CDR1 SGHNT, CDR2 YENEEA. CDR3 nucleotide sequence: TGTGCCAGCAGCTTAGATGATCGCGCTAGCGTTAGCTACGAGCAGTACTTC. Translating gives CASSLDDRASVSYEQYF.

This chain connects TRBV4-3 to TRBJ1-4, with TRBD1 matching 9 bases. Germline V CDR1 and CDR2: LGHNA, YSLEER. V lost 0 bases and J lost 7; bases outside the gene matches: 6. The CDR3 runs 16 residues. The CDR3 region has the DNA TGCGCCAGCAGCCAAGATCTTGGGACAGGGAGTGAAAAACTGTTTTTT. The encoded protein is CASSQDLGTGSEKLFF.

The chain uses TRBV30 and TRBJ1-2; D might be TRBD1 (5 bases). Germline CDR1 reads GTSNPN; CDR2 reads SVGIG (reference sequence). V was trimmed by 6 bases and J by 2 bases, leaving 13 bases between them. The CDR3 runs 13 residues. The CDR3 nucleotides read TGTGCCTGTAAAGGTGCAGGGAACTATGGCTACACCTTC. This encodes CACKGAGNYGYTF.

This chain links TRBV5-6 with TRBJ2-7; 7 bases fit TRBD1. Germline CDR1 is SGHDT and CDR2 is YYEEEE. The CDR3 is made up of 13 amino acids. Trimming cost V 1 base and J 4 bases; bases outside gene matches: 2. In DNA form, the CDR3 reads TGTGCCAGCAGCTTGCCAGGGGGATACGAGCAGTACTTC. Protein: CASSLPGGYEQYF.

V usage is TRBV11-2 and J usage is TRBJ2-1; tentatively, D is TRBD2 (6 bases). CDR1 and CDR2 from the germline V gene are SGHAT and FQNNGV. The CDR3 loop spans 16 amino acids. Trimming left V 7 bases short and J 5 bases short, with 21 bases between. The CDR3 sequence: CASNRWGDQSDNEQFF. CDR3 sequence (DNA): TGTGCCAGCAATAGATGGGGGGATCAAAGTGACAATGAGCAGTTCTTC.

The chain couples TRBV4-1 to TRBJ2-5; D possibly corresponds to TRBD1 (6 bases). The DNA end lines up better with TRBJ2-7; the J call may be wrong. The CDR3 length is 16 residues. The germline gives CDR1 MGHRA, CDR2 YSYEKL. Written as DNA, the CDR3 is TGCGCCAGCAGCCCCGGGGACACCCAGGCAGGCTACGAGCAGTACTTC. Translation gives CASSPGDTQAGYEQYF.

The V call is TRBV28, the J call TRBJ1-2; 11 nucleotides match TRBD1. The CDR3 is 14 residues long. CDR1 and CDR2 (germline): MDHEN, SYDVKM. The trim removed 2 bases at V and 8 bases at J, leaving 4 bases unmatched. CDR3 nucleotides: TGTGCCAGCAGTTTACAGGGACAGGGGGGGGGCTACACCTTC. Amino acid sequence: CASSLQGQGGGYTF.

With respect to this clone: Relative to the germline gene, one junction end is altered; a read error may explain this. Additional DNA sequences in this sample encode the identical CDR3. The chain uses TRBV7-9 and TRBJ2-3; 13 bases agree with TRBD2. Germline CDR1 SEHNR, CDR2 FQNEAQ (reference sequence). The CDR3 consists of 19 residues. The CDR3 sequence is CASSLGVLGTSGNTDTQYF. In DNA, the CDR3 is TGTGCCAGCAGTTTAGGGGTCCTAGGGACTAGCGGGAACACAGATACGCAGTATTTT.

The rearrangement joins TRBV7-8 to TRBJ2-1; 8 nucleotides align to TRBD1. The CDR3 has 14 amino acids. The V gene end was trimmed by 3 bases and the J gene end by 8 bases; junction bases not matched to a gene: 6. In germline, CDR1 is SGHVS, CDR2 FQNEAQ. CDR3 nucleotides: TGTGCCAGCAGCTTTGGGACAGGACAATATGAGCAGTTCTTC. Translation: CASSFGTGQYEQFF. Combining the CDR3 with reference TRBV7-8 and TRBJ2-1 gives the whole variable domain GAGVSQSPRYKVAKRGQDVALRCDPISGHVSLFWYQQALGQGPEFLTYFQNEAQLDKSGLPSDRFFAERPEGSVSTLKIQRTQQEDSAVYLCASSFGTGQYEQFFGPGTRLTVL.

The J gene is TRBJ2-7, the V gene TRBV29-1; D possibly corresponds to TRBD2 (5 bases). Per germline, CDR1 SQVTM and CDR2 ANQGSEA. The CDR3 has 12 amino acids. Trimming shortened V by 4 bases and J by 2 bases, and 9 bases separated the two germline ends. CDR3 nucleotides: TGCAGCGTTGCAGCGGTTACCTACGAGCAGTACTTC. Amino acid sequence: CSVAAVTYEQYF.

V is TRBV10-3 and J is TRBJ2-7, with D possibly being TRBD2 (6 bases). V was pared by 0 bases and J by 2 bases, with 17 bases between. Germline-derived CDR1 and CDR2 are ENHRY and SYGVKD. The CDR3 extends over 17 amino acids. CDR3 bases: TGTGCCATCAGTGAGTCATCGGGACTCGGTACTCCCTACGAGCAGTACTTC. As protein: CAISESSGLGTPYEQYF.

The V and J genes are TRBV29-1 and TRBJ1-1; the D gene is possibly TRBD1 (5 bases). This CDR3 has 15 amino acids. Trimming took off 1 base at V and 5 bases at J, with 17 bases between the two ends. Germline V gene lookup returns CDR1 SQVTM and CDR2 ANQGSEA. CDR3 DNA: TGCAGCGTTGAAGGTTCCGGGACTTGGGGGACTGAAGCTTTCTTT. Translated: CSVEGSGTWGTEAFF.

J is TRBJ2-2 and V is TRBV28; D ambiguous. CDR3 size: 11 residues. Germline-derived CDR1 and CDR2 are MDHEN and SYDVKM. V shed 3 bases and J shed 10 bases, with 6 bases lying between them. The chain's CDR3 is CASSLGLELFF. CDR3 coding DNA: TGTGCCAGCAGTTTGGGCCTGGAGCTGTTTTTT.

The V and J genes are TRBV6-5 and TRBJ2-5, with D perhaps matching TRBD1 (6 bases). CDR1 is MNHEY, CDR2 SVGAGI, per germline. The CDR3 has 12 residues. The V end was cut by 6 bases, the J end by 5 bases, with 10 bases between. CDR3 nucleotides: TGTGCCAGCAGGAACACAGGGGAGACCCAGTACTTC. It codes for CASRNTGETQYF.

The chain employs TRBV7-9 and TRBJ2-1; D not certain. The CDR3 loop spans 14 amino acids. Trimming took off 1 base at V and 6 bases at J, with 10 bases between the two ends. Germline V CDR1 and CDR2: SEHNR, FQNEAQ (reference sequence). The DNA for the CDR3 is TGTGCCAGCAGCTTAGGATACCTATTCAATGAGCAGTTCTTC. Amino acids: CASSLGYLFNEQFF.

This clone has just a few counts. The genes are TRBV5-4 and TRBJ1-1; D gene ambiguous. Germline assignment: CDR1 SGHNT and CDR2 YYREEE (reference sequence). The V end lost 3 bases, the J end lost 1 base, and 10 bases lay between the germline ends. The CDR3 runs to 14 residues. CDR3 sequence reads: CASSYGDRNTEAFF. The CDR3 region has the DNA TGTGCCAGCAGCTACGGAGACCGGAACACTGAAGCTTTCTTT.